The 16 T cell receptor beta chains listed next were all sequenced from one sample in a study of cytomegalovirus exposure and HLA in healthy donors (dated by TCRdb to between 2016 and 2019). The method was the immunoSEQ multiplex PCR assay. In TCRdb, the immuneACCESS table is reduced to in-frame sequences with V and J assigned. These tables do not hold every clone; where another copy was compared, an unresolved V gene accounts for under half, and the others remain unexplained. Within this sample are some 130,000 clones, with about 95% of them counted one time only. The ten largest clones represent about 1.7% of the sample. Input material: PBMCs. The receptor source for this set is a man aged 18 to 30 in good health and CMV-seropositive.

The V and J genes are TRBV5-6 and TRBJ2-7; 8 bases map to TRBD2. The ends lost 4 bases at V and 6 bases at J; junction bases unmatched: 12. The length of the CDR3 is 15 residues. Germline-derived CDR1 and CDR2 are SGHDT and YYEEEE. The CDR3 region has the DNA TGTGCCAGCAGCCCGGGCGGGGGGATTGAGGGCGAGCAGTACTTC. As protein: CASSPGGGIEGEQYF.

V gene TRBV18 combines with J gene TRBJ1-2; 7 nucleotides match TRBD1. J lost 4 bases, V lost 3 bases, and 8 bases had no gene match. The germline gives CDR1 KGHSH, CDR2 LQKENI. The CDR3 totals 15 residues. The CDR3 protein is CASSPSGTAIYGYTF. The CDR3 nucleotides read TGTGCCAGCTCACCGTCCGGGACAGCGATCTATGGCTACACCTTC.

The V call is TRBV5-1, the J call TRBJ2-1; 11 bases map to TRBD2. V lost 0 bases, J lost 5 bases, and 4 bases stayed unmatched. This CDR3 comprises 16 residues. Germline V lookup: CDR1 SGHRS, CDR2 YFSETQ. In DNA, the CDR3 is TGCGCCAGCAGCTTGGCCGGGACTAGCGGTAACAATGAGCAGTTCTTC. Translated, it gives CASSLAGTSGNNEQFF.

The chain joins TRBV28 to TRBJ2-7, with D possibly matching TRBD2 (5 bases). Germline V gene sequence: CDR1 MDHEN, CDR2 SYDVKM. The CDR3 has 13 residues. Trimming removed 5 bases at V and 5 bases at J, with 13 bases between. CDR3: CASSAGLNHEQYF. Here the CDR3 DNA reads TGTGCCAGCAGTGCGGGCCTGAATCACGAGCAGTACTTC. Full variable domain (rest looked up from reference TRBV28 and TRBJ2-7): DVKVTQSSRYLVKRTGEKVFLECVQDMDHENMFWYRQDPGLGLRLIYFSYDVKMKEKGDIPEGYSVSREKKERFSLILESASTNQTSMYLCASSAGLNHEQYFGPGTRLTVT.

The V call is TRBV7-9, the J call TRBJ2-1; 8 bases align to TRBD2. The J segment lost 5 bases and the V segment lost 5 bases, leaving 5 bases of the junction unmatched. CDR3 length: 14 amino acids. Germline V lookup: CDR1 SEHNR, CDR2 FQNEAQ (reference sequence). The CDR3 bases are TGTGCCAGCAGCCGCGGACTAGCCGACAATGAGCAGTTCTTC. It codes for CASSRGLADNEQFF.

The chain joins TRBV5-1 to TRBJ1-2; D may be TRBD1 (5 bases). Deletions cut 0 bases from V and 6 bases from J, with 15 bases between. Per germline, CDR1 SGHRS and CDR2 YFSETQ. The CDR3 consists of 15 residues. The CDR3 is CASSLALSRVDGYTF. The DNA for the CDR3 is TGCGCCAGCAGCTTGGCCTTAAGCAGGGTAGATGGCTACACCTTC.

CDR3 nucleotide sequence: TGTGCCAGCAGCTTAGTAGGAGGACTTGGCTATGGCTACACCTTC. This sequence encodes CASSLVGGLGYGYTF. The gene calls are TRBV7-2 and TRBJ1-2; D is uncertain. Germline values: CDR1 SGHTA, CDR2 FQGNSA. V was trimmed by 1 base and J by 4 bases, leaving 13 bases between them. The CDR3 runs 15 residues.

V and J are TRBV28 and TRBJ2-7; weak D call: TRBD1 (6 bases). The V gene lost 6 bases and the J gene lost 5 bases, with 17 bases spanning the gap. The germline V gene has CDR1 MDHEN and CDR2 SYDVKM. CDR3 length: 14 amino acids. CDR3 protein: CASSLYDRFHEQYF. The CDR3 DNA reads as TGTGCCAGCAGCCTGTACGACAGGTTTCACGAGCAGTACTTC.

The chain couples TRBV5-1 to TRBJ2-7, with 11 bases identical to TRBD2. This CDR3 has 15 amino acids. Germline assignment: CDR1 SGHRS and CDR2 YFSETQ. Trimming cost V 0 bases and J 9 bases; bases outside gene matches: 8. This CDR3 is CASSLVGTSGLGQYF. Written as DNA, the CDR3 is TGCGCCAGCAGCTTGGTGGGGACTAGCGGCCTAGGGCAGTACTTC.

This chain connects TRBV27 to TRBJ2-7, with TRBD2 matching 9 bases. J was trimmed by 3 bases and V by 0 bases; bases with no gene match: 6. The CDR3 length is 16 residues. Germline-derived CDR1 and CDR2 are MNHEY and SMNVEV (reference sequence). The CDR3: CASSLSASGTYYEQYF. The CDR3 DNA is TGTGCCAGCAGTTTATCTGCTAGCGGGACCTACTACGAGCAGTACTTC.

The chain has TRBV29-1 and TRBJ2-5, with 7 bases lining up with TRBD1. Germline V CDR1 and CDR2: SQVTM, ANQGSEA. Trimming removed 6 bases from V and 3 bases from J; junction bases left unmatched: 4. The CDR3 consists of 12 residues. The CDR3 sequence: CSVWGQKETQYF. CDR3 sequence (DNA): TGCAGCGTCTGGGGACAGAAAGAGACCCAGTACTTC.

The rearrangement joins TRBV9 to TRBJ1-1; D is uncertain. This CDR3 spans 12 amino acids. CDR1 SGDLS and CDR2 YYNGEE come from the germline V gene. The V end was cut by 0 bases, the J end by 7 bases, with 7 bases between. CDR3 DNA sequence: TGTGCCAGCAGCGTAGCGGGGATTGAAGCTTTCTTT. This translates into CASSVAGIEAFF.

The V call is TRBV4-1, the J call TRBJ2-3; tentatively, D is TRBD1 (6 bases). The CDR3 is 16 amino acids. V was pared by 1 base and J by 0 bases, with 11 bases between. The germline gives CDR1 MGHRA, CDR2 YSYEKL. The CDR3 here is CASSQGPGQSTDTQYF. The CDR3 DNA is TGCGCCAGCAGCCAAGGACCTGGACAGAGCACAGATACGCAGTATTTT.

The chain couples TRBV6-1 to TRBJ2-5; 12 bases agree with TRBD2. The germline gives CDR1 MNHNS, CDR2 SASEGT. V lost 6 bases, J lost 5 bases, and 7 bases stayed unmatched. This CDR3 contains 15 residues. The CDR3 coding sequence is TGTGCCAGCAGCCGACTAGCGGGGGTCGGGGAGACCCAGTACTTC. Its translation: CASSRLAGVGETQYF.

This rearrangement joins TRBV7-9 to TRBJ1-4, with D maybe TRBD1 (6 bases). The CDR3 consists of 12 residues. Per the germline V gene, CDR1 is SEHNR and CDR2 is FQNEAQ (reference sequence). The V end lost 5 bases, the J end lost 7 bases, and 8 bases lay between the germline ends. CDR3 protein: CASSRDIEKLFF. The CDR3 region has the DNA TGTGCCAGCAGCCGGGACATTGAAAAACTGTTTTTT.

This chain uses TRBV6-5 with TRBJ2-7; perhaps TRBD2 as D (6 bases). This CDR3 comprises 14 residues. The germline V gene has CDR1 MNHEY and CDR2 SVGAGI. Trimming pared 5 bases from V and 5 bases from J, leaving 16 bases between. The CDR3 loop reads CASSPGGEKDEQYF. CDR3 sequence (DNA): TGTGCCAGCAGTCCCGGGGGAGAAAAGGACGAGCAGTACTTC.